Following are 14 T cell receptor beta chains from one sample sequenced in a study of blood T cell repertoires in COVID-19. Here immunoSEQ multiplex PCR was the method, and the copy in TCRdb shows in-frame clones only, minus some. The sample comprises over 90,000 clones, 84% of which are singletons, and over 10% rests with the top ten. Source material: peripheral blood. Receptors were obtained from a human donor in a cohort sampled during active or convalescent COVID-19.

The chain combines TRBV29-1 with TRBJ2-3; possibly TRBD1 for D (6 bases). Germline V CDR1 and CDR2: SQVTM, ANQGSEA. Trimming pared 5 bases from V and 4 bases from J, leaving 16 bases between. The CDR3 contains 14 residues. CDR3 bases: TGCAGCGTTTTAATTGTAGGGGGTGCAGATACGCAGTATTTT. It encodes CSVLIVGGADTQYF.

V gene TRBV6-5 combines with J gene TRBJ1-1, with a tentative D call TRBD1 (6 bases). CDR1 is MNHEY and CDR2 is SVGAGI in the germline V gene. CDR3 length equals 13 residues. Trimming removed 2 bases at V and 8 bases at J, with 12 bases between. Written as DNA, the CDR3 is TGTGCCAGCAGTTACGTTACGGGGGGCGAAGCTTTCTTT. Translated, it gives CASSYVTGGEAFF.

This clone was seen a handful of times. V and J are TRBV6-2 or TRBV6-3 and TRBJ1-1; 7 bases align to TRBD1. Losses at the gene ends were 1 base for V and 1 base for J; bases not matched to a gene: 15. Germline-derived CDR1 and CDR2 are MNHEY and SVGEGT. This CDR3 contains 19 residues. The CDR3: CASSYLGRQGVYRNTEAFF. The CDR3 nucleotides read TGTGCCAGCAGTTACTTAGGGCGTCAGGGGGTATACCGGAACACTGAAGCTTTCTTT.

This chain connects TRBV2 to TRBJ1-1; D gene unclear. The germline V and J ends were trimmed by 4 bases and 3 bases, with 9 bases remaining between them. The CDR3 totals 13 residues. Germline V CDR1 and CDR2: SNHLY, FYNNEI. The CDR3 sequence is CASSVGGDTEAFF. The CDR3 coding sequence is TGTGCCAGCAGTGTGGGCGGGGACACTGAAGCTTTCTTT.

The V gene is TRBV18, the J gene TRBJ2-6; 8 bases are a match to TRBD1. Looked up from germline, CDR1 is KGHSH and CDR2 is LQKENI. Losses at the gene ends were 2 bases for V and 0 bases for J; bases not matched to a gene: 3. The length of the CDR3 is 17 residues. The CDR3 bases are TGTGCCAGCTCACCAAGACAGGGGAGCTCTGGGGCCAACGTCCTGACTTTC. Translation: CASSPRQGSSGANVLTF.

This rearrangement joins TRBV14 to TRBJ1-6; no reliable D call. Germline lookup yields CDR1 SGHDN and CDR2 FVKESK. V was pared by 0 bases and J by 10 bases, with 7 bases between. CDR3 length: 13 amino acids. The DNA for the CDR3 is TGTGCCAGCAGCCAAGATCTAGACTCACCCCTCCACTTT. Translation gives CASSQDLDSPLHF.

The chain joins TRBV18 to TRBJ1-5, with 9 bases lining up with TRBD1. CDR3 size: 15 residues. The ends lost 1 base at V and 4 bases at J; junction bases unmatched: 2. Germline V gene lookup returns CDR1 KGHSH and CDR2 LQKENI. CDR3 sequence reads: CASSPQTGGNQPQHF. The CDR3, as DNA: TGTGCCAGCTCACCACAGACAGGGGGGAATCAGCCCCAGCATTTT.

CDR3 in amino acids: CASSQDRLAAQYF. CDR3 DNA sequence: TGTGCCAGCAGCCAAGATCGATTAGCAGCGCAGTATTTT. The rearrangement links TRBV3-1 (or the pseudogene TRBV3-2) to TRBJ2-3; no clear D gene. V lost 0 bases and J 10 bases, leaving 11 bases between the germline ends. CDR1 is LGHDT, CDR2 YNNKEL, per germline (reference sequence). CDR3 size: 13 residues.

In this sample, this clone turned up once. DNA of the CDR3: TGTGCCAGCAGCCCCATCAGGGCCTTCTCTGGGGCCAACGTCCTGACTTTC. As protein: CASSPIRAFSGANVLTF. V is TRBV2 and J is TRBJ2-6; D possibly corresponds to TRBD1 (5 bases). The CDR3 runs 17 residues. Germline assignment: CDR1 SNHLY and CDR2 FYNNEI. Trimming stripped 6 bases from V and 0 bases from J, with 15 bases between.

In nucleotides, the CDR3 is TGTGCCAGCAGTGAGTGGACTACCACCGGGGAGCTGTTTTTT. This encodes CASSEWTTTGELFF. The chain has TRBV6-1 and TRBJ2-2; weak D call: TRBD2 (6 bases). The ends were cut back, 3 bases at V and 4 bases at J, with 9 bases in the middle. The length of the CDR3 is 14 residues. From germline, CDR1 is MNHNS and CDR2 SASEGT.

This clone was recorded a few times. The chain couples TRBV4-2 to TRBJ1-6; D gene uncertain. Trimming removed 3 bases at V and 5 bases at J, with 14 bases between. The CDR3 is made up of 16 amino acids. Germline CDR1 is LGHNA and CDR2 is YNFKEQ. Written as DNA, the CDR3 is TGTGCCAGCAGCCACGGATGGCCCGGGGATAATTCACCCCTCCACTTT. It is translated as CASSHGWPGDNSPLHF.

The genes are TRBV24-1 and TRBJ2-5; possibly TRBD1 for D (5 bases). V gave up 4 bases and J gave up 4 bases, with 12 bases separating them. This CDR3 has 14 residues. CDR1 is KGHDR, CDR2 SFDVKD, per germline. In DNA, the CDR3 is TGTGCCACCAGTGACCCCCGCAGGGTAGAGACCCAGTACTTC. It translates to CATSDPRRVETQYF.

The V call is TRBV2, the J call TRBJ2-4, with unresolved D. This CDR3 contains 14 residues. V was pared by 3 bases and J by 2 bases, with 8 bases between. Germline V lookup: CDR1 SNHLY, CDR2 FYNNEI. In DNA, the CDR3 is TGTGCCAGCAGTGAGGTTAGAACCAAAAACATTCAGTACTTC. Translation: CASSEVRTKNIQYF.

The CDR3 sequence: CASSPGQGKTYEQYF. Here the CDR3 DNA reads TGTGCCAGCAGCCCCGGACAGGGGAAAACCTACGAGCAGTACTTC. The V and J genes are TRBV5-6 and TRBJ2-7; TRBD1 agrees at 9 bases. V lost 4 bases and J lost 2; bases outside the gene matches: 7. This CDR3 contains 15 residues. The V gene's germline CDR1 is SGHDT and CDR2 YYEEEE.